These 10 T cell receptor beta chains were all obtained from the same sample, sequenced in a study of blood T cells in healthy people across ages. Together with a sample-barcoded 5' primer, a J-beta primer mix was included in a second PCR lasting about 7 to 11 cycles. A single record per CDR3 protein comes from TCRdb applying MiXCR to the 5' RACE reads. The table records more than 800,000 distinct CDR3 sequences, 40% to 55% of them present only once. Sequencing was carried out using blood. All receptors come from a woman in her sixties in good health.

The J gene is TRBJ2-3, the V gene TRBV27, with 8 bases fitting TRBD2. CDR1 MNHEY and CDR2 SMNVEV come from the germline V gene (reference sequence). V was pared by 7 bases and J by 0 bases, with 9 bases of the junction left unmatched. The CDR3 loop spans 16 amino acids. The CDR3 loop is CASNVGPSGSTDTQYF. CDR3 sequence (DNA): TGTGCCAGCAACGTAGGGCCTAGCGGGAGCACAGATACGCAGTATTTT.

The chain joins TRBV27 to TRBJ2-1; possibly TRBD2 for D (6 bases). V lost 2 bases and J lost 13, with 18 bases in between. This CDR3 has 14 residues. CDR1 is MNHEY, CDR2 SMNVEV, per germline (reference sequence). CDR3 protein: CASSLGGEWKTQFF. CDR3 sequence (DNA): TGTGCCAGCAGTTTAGGAGGGGAATGGAAGACCCAGTTCTTC.

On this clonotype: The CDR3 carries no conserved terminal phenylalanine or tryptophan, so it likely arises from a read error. The CDR3 here is CASSDLNEQYL. Here the CDR3 DNA reads TGTGCCAGCAGTGACCTAAACGAGCAGTACTTA. This sequence joins TRBV6-1 and TRBJ2-7; D is unclear. Trimming removed 3 bases at V and 5 bases at J, with 5 bases between. Germline values: CDR1 MNHNS, CDR2 SASEGT. The length of the CDR3 is 11 residues.

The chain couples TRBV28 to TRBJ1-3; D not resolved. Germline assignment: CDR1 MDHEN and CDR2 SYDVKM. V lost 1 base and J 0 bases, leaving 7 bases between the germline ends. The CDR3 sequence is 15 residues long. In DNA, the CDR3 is TGTGCCAGCAGTTTATCCGGAAGCTCTGGAAACACCATATATTTT. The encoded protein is CASSLSGSSGNTIYF.

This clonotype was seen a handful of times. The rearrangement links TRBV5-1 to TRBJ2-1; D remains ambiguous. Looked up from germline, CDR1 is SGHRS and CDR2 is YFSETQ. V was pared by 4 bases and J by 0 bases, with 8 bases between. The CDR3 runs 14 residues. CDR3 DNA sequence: TGCGCCAGCAGCCCCGTCGCCTCCTACAATGAGCAGTTCTTC. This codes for CASSPVASYNEQFF.

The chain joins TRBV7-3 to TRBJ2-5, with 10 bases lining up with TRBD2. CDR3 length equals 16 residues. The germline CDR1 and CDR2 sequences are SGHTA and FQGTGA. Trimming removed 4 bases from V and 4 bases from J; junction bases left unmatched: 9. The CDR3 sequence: CASSYRAGGGLETQYF. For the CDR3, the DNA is TGTGCCAGCAGCTACCGAGCGGGAGGGGGCCTAGAGACCCAGTACTTC.

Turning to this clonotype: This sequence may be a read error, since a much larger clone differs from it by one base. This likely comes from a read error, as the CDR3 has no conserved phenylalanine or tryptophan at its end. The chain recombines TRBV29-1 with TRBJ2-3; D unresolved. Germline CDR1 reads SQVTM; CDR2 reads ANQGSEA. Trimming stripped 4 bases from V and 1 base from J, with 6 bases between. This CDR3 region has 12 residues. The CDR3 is CSVGFRTDTQYV. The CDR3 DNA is TGCAGCGTTGGGTTCCGCACAGATACGCAGTATGTT.

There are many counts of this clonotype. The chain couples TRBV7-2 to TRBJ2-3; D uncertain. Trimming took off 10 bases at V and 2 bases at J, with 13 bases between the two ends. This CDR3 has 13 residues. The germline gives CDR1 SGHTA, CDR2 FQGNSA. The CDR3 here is CATATEFTDTQYF. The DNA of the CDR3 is TGTGCCACAGCAACCGAGTTCACAGATACGCAGTATTTT. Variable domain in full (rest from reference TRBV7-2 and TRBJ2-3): GAGVSQSPSNKVTEKGKDVELRCDPISGHTALYWYRQSLGQGLEFLIYFQGNSAPDKSGLPSDRFSAERTGGSVSTLTIQRTQQEDSAVYLCATATEFTDTQYFGPGTRLTVL.

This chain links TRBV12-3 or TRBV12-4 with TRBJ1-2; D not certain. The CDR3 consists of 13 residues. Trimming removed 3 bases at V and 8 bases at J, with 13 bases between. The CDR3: CASSFRTVRGYTF. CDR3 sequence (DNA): TGTGCCAGCAGTTTCCGTACAGTTCGCGGCTACACCTTC.

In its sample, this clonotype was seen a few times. The DNA for the CDR3 is TGTGCCAGCAGCGTAGGCGAGGGGTCATACAATGAGCAGTTCTTC. Encoded protein: CASSVGEGSYNEQFF. The chain joins TRBV9 to TRBJ2-1, with D perhaps matching TRBD1 or TRBD2 (5 bases each). The V end was cut by 0 bases, the J end by 4 bases, with 11 bases between. The germline V gene has CDR1 SGDLS and CDR2 YYNGEE. The CDR3 covers 15 residues.